What follows are 4 T cell receptor beta chains derived from one specimen sequenced in a study of sequential checkpoint blockade in melanoma. Treatment denoted: randomized to nivolumab then ipilimumab (arm A) or the reverse (arm B). Assay used: immunoSEQ multiplex PCR; TCRdb lists only in-frame clones, some missing. Of more than 15,000 clones listed, 70% were seen once; the top ten hold over 10%. Specimen: CD8+ T cells sorted from blood (inferred from file names), collected from a patient given nivolumab and ipilimumab in sequence. The source is a human donor with melanoma.

V and J are TRBV27 and TRBJ2-6; TRBD1 aligns across 9 bases. With V trimmed by 7 bases and J by 0 bases, 10 bases remained unmatched. The CDR3 totals 18 residues. The V gene's germline CDR1 is MNHEY and CDR2 SMNVEV (reference sequence). The DNA of the CDR3 is TGTGCCAGCACCCCCCGGGGACAGGGACGCTCTGGGGCCAACGTCCTGACTTTC. Its translation: CASTPRGQGRSGANVLTF.

In its sample, this clone was seen a few times. The chain is built from TRBV15 and TRBJ1-2; D ambiguous. Trimming removed 0 bases at V and 2 bases at J, with 19 bases between. The germline gives CDR1 LNHNV, CDR2 YYDKDF (reference sequence). The CDR3 is made up of 18 amino acids. The CDR3 spells CATSRDFEGYGSNYGYTF. The CDR3 DNA reads TGTGCCACCAGCAGAGATTTTGAGGGCTACGGTTCCAACTATGGCTACACCTTC.

The sample holds a few counts of this clone. The V and J genes are TRBV29-1 and TRBJ2-7, with 8 bases lining up with TRBD2. The trim removed 3 bases at V and 2 bases at J, leaving 6 bases unmatched. The CDR3 length is 14 residues. CDR1 and CDR2 (germline): SQVTM, ANQGSEA. Here the CDR3 reads CSVDGLAGAYEQYF. CDR3 DNA: TGCAGCGTTGATGGGCTAGCGGGTGCCTACGAGCAGTACTTC.

The chain links TRBV6-5 to TRBJ1-2; tentatively, D is TRBD1 (5 bases). The germline V gene encodes CDR1 MNHEY and CDR2 SVGAGI. V lost 6 bases and J lost 1, with 12 bases in between. The CDR3 contains 14 residues. CDR3 amino acids: CASRTRGGNYGYTF. The CDR3 DNA reads TGTGCCAGCAGGACTCGGGGGGGTAACTATGGCTACACCTTC.